This T cell receptor (beta chain) originates from a study of T cells expressing NK-cell markers (dated by TCRdb to 2019 to 2021). At the level of the whole study: Three sorted T-cell subsets (CD3+CD56+NKG2C+, CD3+CD56+NKG2C- and CD3+CD56-NKG2C+) from several donors had their TCR beta-chain repertoires profiled. The libraries were sequenced on Illumina HiSeq 2000/2500, MiSeq or NextSeq, producing 2 x 150 bp reads. Randomly selected healthy volunteers, three men and five women, were used as the eight sequenced donors. Seven of the eight sequenced donors were HCMV-seropositive and one was HCMV-seronegative. What the authors observed across the whole study: In roughly 6 donors, the dominant CD3+CD56+NKG2C+ clonotypes ranked among the top 10 CD8+ clonotypes, making up 1.0-7.0% of CD8+ T cells. Whether the expanded NKG2C-expressing T cell clones were specific for HCMV antigens remained unclear. Those dominant clonotypes were again the most abundant among CD3+CD56-NKG2C+ cells in several donors, at about 28.3-60.1%.

The CDR3 measures 11 amino acids from cysteine to phenylalanine. No DNA is listed. CDR1 MNHEY and CDR2 SVGAGI were looked up in the germline V gene. HCMV serostatus was determined by detecting HCMV-specific IgG in serum with a commercial ELISA kit. Ficoll density gradient centrifugation was used to isolate peripheral blood mononuclear cells from blood. To note about this clonotype: It lacks a known antigen.

Reads for this sample came from an Illumina HiSeq 2000. TCR beta cDNA libraries were made by 5'RACE template switching that added a universal primer site and unique molecular identifiers. Synthesis of cDNA was primed from the TCR beta constant segment and was followed by two consecutive PCR amplification steps. In the source study's methods: MIGEC handled demultiplexing of the reads and grouping by UMI, while MiTCR was used to assemble and quantify clonotypes. To remove erroneous sequences, TCR cDNA sequences were retained only when supported by two or more reads. The tcR package was used for downstream repertoire analysis, with clonotypes matched between fractions based on CDR3 nucleotide sequence plus V segment. VDJmatch was used to annotate antigen specificity against VDJdb, with one amino acid substitution in CDR3 permitted. TCRdb reprocessed the reads and provides one entry for every CDR3 protein sequence; no DNA is given. The V and J calls and clone size come from TCRdb's table, not from the authors' own analysis. In this sample's table one finds around 470,000 distinct CDR3 sequences. The top ten clones comprise approximately 1.5% of the sample.

The chain joins TRBV6-5 to TRBJ1-1; TCRdb's D call, TRBD1, is unchecked because there is no DNA. Sequenced material: blood T cells: a sorted CD56 or NKG2C T cell subset, CD4+ or CD8+ T cells, or bulk PBMC T cells (not recorded which). This sequence originates from a woman between 50 and 59 years old in good health. Donor details come from another sample of the same person, matched by shared clones. CDR3 region: CASSRGAEAFF.